Sequencing of this TCR beta chain was carried out in a study of post-analysis software for immune sequencing data. Overall study: Included among the disease courses, which were recorded for the cohort, were relapsing-remitting, secondary progressive and progressive-relapsing multiple sclerosis.

Study conclusions and caveats: Batch-mates among the samples co-clustered strongly by F measure. The normalized Chao1 diversity of multiple sclerosis patients was significantly lower than that of controls. Included in a set of roughly 5 TRBV segments more frequent in patients than controls were TRBV5-6, TRBV5-1 and TRBV20-1.

The TCR beta cDNA libraries carried unique molecular identifiers. A single record per CDR3 protein comes from TCRdb applying MiXCR to the PCR reads. The sample shows about 770,000 distinct CDR3 sequences, roughly 46% of them seen only once. On this clonotype itself: As yet, its antigen is unknown.

The CDR3 is made up of 12 amino acids. Germline V gene lookup returns CDR1 DFQATT and CDR2 SNEGSKA (reference sequence). V was pared by 3 bases and J by 3 bases, with 6 bases between. Sequencing was performed on blood. The origin of this receptor is a girl aged 10 to 17 with multiple sclerosis. J is TRBJ1-5 and V is TRBV20-1; D ambiguous. The CDR3 sequence is CSARVFNQPQHF. The CDR3, as DNA: TGCAGTGCTAGGGTATTCAATCAGCCCCAGCATTTT.